The 8 T cell receptor beta chains presented below share a single source sample, sequenced in a study of blood T cell repertoires in COVID-19. Libraries were prepared by immunoSEQ multiplex PCR; TCRdb keeps only in-frame clonotypes and omits some of them. The data contain about 210,000 clones, around 85% of them seen just once; the ten biggest clones take up 0.72%. Material: peripheral blood. These receptor sequences come from a man aged 35 to 55 with acute or convalescent COVID-19.

The J gene is TRBJ1-2, the V gene TRBV29-1; the D gene is possibly TRBD1 (5 bases). Germline loops: CDR1 SQVTM, CDR2 ANQGSEA. V was pared by 1 base and J by 4 bases, with 16 bases between. This CDR3 contains 15 residues. This CDR3 reads CSVEVAGEGTYGYTF. CDR3 nucleotides: TGCAGCGTTGAAGTAGCGGGGGAGGGTACCTATGGCTACACCTTC.

The V call is TRBV5-5, the J call TRBJ2-5, with a weak D call TRBD1 (6 bases). Trimming removed 2 bases from V and 5 bases from J, with 16 bases in between. This CDR3 is built from 15 residues. Germline loops: CDR1 SGHKS, CDR2 YYEKEE (reference sequence). The CDR3 nucleotides are TGTGCCAGCAGCTTAGGGGGACAAAGCATGGAGACCCAGTACTTC. Amino acids: CASSLGGQSMETQYF.

The genes are TRBV9 and TRBJ2-1; D may be TRBD2 (5 bases). V shed 4 bases and J shed 6 bases, with 11 bases lying between them. There are 13 residues in the CDR3. Germline assignment: CDR1 SGDLS and CDR2 YYNGEE. In nucleotides, the CDR3 is TGTGCCAGCAGCCCATGGGCGGGCAATGAGCAGTTCTTC. Translated: CASSPWAGNEQFF.

This chain links TRBV19 with TRBJ2-3; maybe TRBD1 (6 bases). Trimming took off 4 bases at V and 3 bases at J, with 17 bases between the two ends. There are 16 residues in the CDR3. CDR1 and CDR2 (germline): LNHDA, SQIVND (reference sequence). The chain's CDR3 is CASSRDTLVGTDTQYF. The CDR3 DNA sequence: TGTGCCAGTAGTAGGGACACCCTGGTGGGTACAGATACGCAGTATTTT. Full variable domain (missing parts from reference TRBV19 and TRBJ2-3): DGGITQSPKYLFRKEGQNVTLSCEQNLNHDAMYWYRQDPGQGLRLIYYSQIVNDFQKGDIAEGYSVSREKKESFPLTVTSAQKNPTAFYLCASSRDTLVGTDTQYFGPGTRLTVL.

This chain uses TRBV2 with TRBJ1-5; D is ambiguous. CDR3 size: 15 residues. The germline V gene encodes CDR1 SNHLY and CDR2 FYNNEI. V lost 10 bases and J 0 bases, leaving 16 bases between the germline ends. CDR3 in amino acids: CATQRQADSNQPQHF. DNA of the CDR3: TGTGCCACCCAACGGCAGGCAGATAGCAATCAGCCCCAGCATTTT.

The V call is TRBV15, the J call TRBJ1-4; 10 bases agree with TRBD1. V lost 1 base to trimming and J lost 14 bases; unmatched junction nucleotides: 10. CDR3 length: 15 residues. CDR1 and CDR2 (germline): LNHNV, YYDKDF (reference sequence). For the CDR3, the DNA is TGTGCCACCAGCAGAGTGTTCGGACAGGGGGGAAATCTGTTTTTT. It codes for CATSRVFGQGGNLFF.

This chain joins TRBV10-2 and TRBJ1-1; 7 bases are a match to TRBD1. Germline assignment: CDR1 WSHSY and CDR2 SAAADI. J gave up 0 bases and V 9 bases, and 4 bases lay outside the gene matches. This CDR3 is 13 amino acids long. CDR3 in DNA: TGCGCCAGTTGGGGACAGTTGAACACTGAAGCTTTCTTT. As protein: CASWGQLNTEAFF.

V and J are TRBV18 and TRBJ1-3; D uncertain. Germline V CDR1 and CDR2: KGHSH, LQKENI. This CDR3 region has 15 residues. Trimming cost V 2 bases and J 4 bases, with 12 bases left between them. The CDR3 nucleotides are TGTGCCAGCTCACCATATAAGACACTCGGAAACACCATATATTTT. Translating it yields CASSPYKTLGNTIYF.